Shown below are 31 T cell receptor beta chains from a single sample sequenced in a study of shared clonotypes between healthy human individuals. Sequencing used immunoSEQ multiplex PCR; TCRdb keeps in-frame clones, though not all of them. The sample lists millions of clones, about 95% seen once, with roughly 1% in the top ten. Cells designated naive CD8 were CD45RO-negative and were positively selected for CCR7, with terminally differentiated effector memory CD45RA+ cells excluded. The sequenced sample was naive CD8+ T cells sorted from blood. The source of these receptors is a man in his late teens or twenties in good health.

For this clone: This same CDR3 is encoded by further DNA sequences in the sample. The V gene is TRBV11-2, the J gene TRBJ2-7, with 8 nucleotides matching TRBD2. The germline V gene encodes CDR1 SGHAT and CDR2 FQNNGV. The CDR3 length is 14 residues. V lost 5 bases to trimming and J lost 4 bases; unmatched junction nucleotides: 7. The CDR3 loop reads CASSLEAGAYEQYF. The CDR3, as DNA: TGTGCCAGCAGCCTCGAAGCGGGAGCATACGAGCAGTACTTC.

About this clone itself: The identical CDR3 is also encoded by other nucleotide sequences in the sample. This chain links TRBV9 with TRBJ1-2; no clear D. Between the trimmed V and J ends, which lost 0 bases and 4 bases, there was a span of 10 bases. This CDR3 has 14 residues. Germline CDR1 reads SGDLS; CDR2 reads YYNGEE. The CDR3 DNA sequence: TGTGCCAGCAGCGTAGAGGGTAGCTTCTATGGCTACACCTTC. This translates into CASSVEGSFYGYTF.

This clone is a singleton in its sample. CDR3 sequence reads: CASSSRLGDTQYF. The CDR3 coding sequence is TGTGCCAGCAGCTCCCGGCTGGGAGATACGCAGTATTTT. The rearrangement uses TRBV7-6 and TRBJ2-3; D gene unclear. Germline CDR1 reads SGHVS; CDR2 reads FNYEAQ. The CDR3 covers 13 residues. V was pared by 4 bases and J by 5 bases, with 10 bases between.

The chain links TRBV27 to TRBJ2-2; D may match TRBD1 or TRBD2 (6 bases each). From germline, CDR1 is MNHEY and CDR2 SMNVEV (reference sequence). The CDR3 covers 17 residues. V shed 0 bases and J shed 1 base, with 12 bases lying between them. CDR3 DNA sequence: TGTGCCAGCAGTTTATCGGCGGGACATCAGAACACCGGGGAGCTGTTTTTT. Encoded protein: CASSLSAGHQNTGELFF.

A remark on this clone: This sample also contains other DNA sequences that code for the same CDR3. V is TRBV27 and J is TRBJ2-5; 9 positions agree with TRBD1. The CDR3 loop spans 14 amino acids. Germline loops: CDR1 MNHEY, CDR2 SMNVEV (reference sequence). The junction had 4 bases not matched to a gene; V was cut back by 3 bases and J by 5 bases. The CDR3 DNA reads as TGTGCCAGCAGTTTCACAGGGGGCCTGGAGACCCAGTACTTC. This translates into CASSFTGGLETQYF.

This clone was recorded once. The chain joins TRBV6-5 to TRBJ2-5; possible D gene TRBD2, 7 bases. The end of the DNA is better explained by TRBJ2-7, so the J call may be wrong. Germline V gene sequence: CDR1 MNHEY, CDR2 SVGAGI. The CDR3 totals 14 residues. CDR3 residues: CASRPGGTKREQYF. The CDR3 DNA reads as TGTGCCAGCAGGCCCGGGGGGACAAAGCGCGAGCAGTACTTC.

J is TRBJ2-2 and V is TRBV29-1; 7 bases are shared with TRBD2. This CDR3 comprises 13 residues. J gave up 0 bases and V 8 bases, and 3 bases lay outside the gene matches. Germline loops: CDR1 SQVTM, CDR2 ANQGSEA. The CDR3 loop is CSHGLANTGELFF. CDR3 in DNA: TGCAGCCATGGACTAGCGAACACCGGGGAGCTGTTTTTT.

This clone has only one observation. J is TRBJ2-3 and V is TRBV7-2, with 10 bases matching TRBD2. The CDR3 length is 16 residues. Germline V gene lookup returns CDR1 SGHTA and CDR2 FQGNSA. With V trimmed by 5 bases and J by 5 bases, 10 bases remained unmatched. For the CDR3, the DNA is TGTGCCAGCAGCCCAAACCCTAGCGGGAGTGGAGATACGCAGTATTTT. This codes for CASSPNPSGSGDTQYF. Drawing the rest from reference TRBV7-2 and TRBJ2-3, the complete variable domain is GAGVSQSPSNKVTEKGKDVELRCDPISGHTALYWYRQSLGQGLEFLIYFQGNSAPDKSGLPSDRFSAERTGGSVSTLTIQRTQQEDSAVYLCASSPNPSGSGDTQYFGPGTRLTVL.

In regard to this clone: At one end the junction does not follow the germline gene, possibly because of a read error. The chain employs TRBV9 and TRBJ2-1; 10 positions match TRBD2. CDR3 length equals 13 residues. The germline gives CDR1 SGDLS, CDR2 YYNGEE. CDR3 DNA sequence: TGTGCCAGCAGCGTTCTAGCGGGAGAAAGGTTGGTCTTC. Its protein is CASSVLAGERLVF.

About this clone: This same CDR3 is encoded by further DNA sequences in the sample. V usage is TRBV9 and J usage is TRBJ2-3; the match to TRBD2 covers 10 bases. CDR3 length: 15 amino acids. The J segment lost 0 bases and the V segment lost 2 bases, leaving 0 bases of the junction unmatched. In germline, CDR1 is SGDLS, CDR2 YYNGEE. The CDR3 here is CASSVGLASTDTQYF. The CDR3 DNA is TGTGCCAGCAGCGTGGGACTAGCGAGCACAGATACGCAGTATTTT.

This chain joins TRBV28 and TRBJ1-1, with a weak D call TRBD1 (6 bases). Trimming took off 5 bases at V and 4 bases at J, with 14 bases between the two ends. The germline gives CDR1 MDHEN, CDR2 SYDVKM. The CDR3 sequence is 14 residues long. For the CDR3, the DNA is TGTGCCAGCAGTCCCCAGGACAGTACCACTGAAGCTTTCTTT. It codes for CASSPQDSTTEAFF.

The gene calls are TRBV27 and TRBJ1-6, with D maybe TRBD1 (5 bases). The length of the CDR3 is 16 residues. V was cut by 2 bases and J by 7 bases, with 15 bases left in between. CDR1 is MNHEY, CDR2 SMNVEV, per germline (reference sequence). The CDR3 loop reads CASSLRGSLGNSPLHF. The DNA for the CDR3 is TGTGCCAGCAGTTTAAGGGGCAGCCTAGGGAATTCACCCCTCCACTTT.

The rearrangement links TRBV29-1 to TRBJ2-1, with a weak D call TRBD2 (5 bases). Trimming shortened V by 1 base and J by 2 bases, and 9 bases separated the two germline ends. Germline V lookup: CDR1 SQVTM, CDR2 ANQGSEA. CDR3 length: 14 residues. The CDR3 reads CSVEGGQTYNEQFF. Written as DNA, the CDR3 is TGCAGCGTTGAAGGCGGGCAAACCTACAATGAGCAGTTCTTC.

This chain links TRBV9 with TRBJ2-3; a possible D gene is TRBD2 (6 bases). The CDR3 extends over 14 amino acids. The germline V and J ends were trimmed by 3 bases and 5 bases, with 13 bases remaining between them. The V gene's germline CDR1 is SGDLS and CDR2 YYNGEE. CDR3 sequence: CASSAEGLGDTQYF. CDR3 in DNA: TGTGCCAGCAGCGCGGAGGGCCTGGGAGATACGCAGTATTTT. The complete variable domain, with remaining parts taken from reference TRBV9 and TRBJ2-3, reads DSGVTQTPKHLITATGQRVTLRCSPRSGDLSVYWYQQSLDQGLQFLIQYYNGEERAKGNILERFSAQQFPDLHSELNLSSLELGDSALYFCASSAEGLGDTQYFGPGTRLTVL.

V gene TRBV6-1 combines with J gene TRBJ2-2, with 8 bases aligning to TRBD2. The V and J ends lost 2 bases and 7 bases, in that order; junction bases with no gene match: 6. Germline V gene lookup returns CDR1 MNHNS and CDR2 SASEGT. The CDR3 length is 15 residues. CDR3 amino acids: CASSELSLAGGELFF. The CDR3, as DNA: TGTGCCAGCAGTGAATTAAGTCTAGCGGGCGGGGAGCTGTTTTTT.

With regard to this clone: Other nucleotide sequences from this sample produce the same CDR3. DNA for the CDR3: TGTGCCAGCAGCTTATATAAGAACACTGAAGCTTTCTTT. Translated: CASSLYKNTEAFF. The chain is built from TRBV5-4 and TRBJ1-1, with D uncertain. The V end lost 2 bases, the J end lost 1 base, and 6 bases lay between the germline ends. This CDR3 comprises 13 residues. Per the germline V gene, CDR1 is SGHNT and CDR2 is YYREEE (reference sequence). Full variable domain (missing parts from reference TRBV5-4 and TRBJ1-1): ETGVTQSPTHLIKTRGQQVTLRCSSQSGHNTVSWYQQALGQGPQFIFQYYREEENGRGNFPPRFSGLQFPNYSSELNVNALELDDSALYLCASSLYKNTEAFFGQGTRLTVV.

The chain links TRBV10-2 to TRBJ2-2; unclear D gene. Germline lookup yields CDR1 WSHSY and CDR2 SAAADI. CDR3 size: 14 residues. Trimming took 6 bases from V and 6 from J, leaving 14 bases between them. The CDR3 DNA follows: TGCGCCAGCAGGGGGAATGGACCAGCCGGGGAGCTGTTTTTT. The encoded protein is CASRGNGPAGELFF.

This clone was picked up one time. J is TRBJ1-1 and V is TRBV7-9; D gene uncertain. The germline gives CDR1 SEHNR, CDR2 FQNEAQ (reference sequence). The length of the CDR3 is 15 residues. V lost 7 bases, J lost 2 bases, and 17 bases lay in between. CDR3: CASMQDKEANTEAFF. In DNA, the CDR3 is TGTGCCAGCATGCAAGATAAAGAGGCCAACACTGAAGCTTTCTTT.

The J gene is TRBJ2-5, the V gene TRBV7-9; 7 nucleotides match TRBD2. The CDR3 spans 16 residues. V lost 8 bases to trimming and J lost 5 bases; unmatched junction nucleotides: 17. Germline V gene lookup returns CDR1 SEHNR and CDR2 FQNEAQ (reference sequence). The CDR3 DNA is TGTGCCAGCGGCCACCCCACCCGCGGGAGTAAGGAGACCCAGTACTTC. Its translation: CASGHPTRGSKETQYF.

The gene calls are TRBV10-2 and TRBJ2-1; no definite D call. V gave up 0 bases and J gave up 4 bases, with 13 bases separating them. CDR1 WSHSY and CDR2 SAAADI come from the germline V gene. CDR3 size: 16 residues. The CDR3 is CASSESTSVGYNEQFF. The CDR3 nucleotides read TGCGCCAGCAGTGAGTCAACCAGCGTAGGATACAATGAGCAGTTCTTC.

J is TRBJ2-1 and V is TRBV13; perhaps TRBD2 as D (5 bases). The V and J ends lost 4 bases and 2 bases respectively, with 15 bases between them. CDR1 is PRHDT and CDR2 is FYEKMQ in the germline V gene (reference sequence). The length of the CDR3 is 16 residues. The DNA of the CDR3 is TGTGCCAGCAGCTCTGGCTGGGAGTTTGCCTACAATGAGCAGTTCTTC. It specifies CASSSGWEFAYNEQFF.

The rearrangement links TRBV27 to TRBJ2-2; TRBD1 might be the D (6 bases). Germline V gene data show CDR1 as MNHEY and CDR2 as SMNVEV (reference sequence). V lost 8 bases to trimming and J lost 2 bases, with 21 bases between them. The CDR3 has 17 amino acids. The DNA of the CDR3 is TGTGCCAGCGCCCCATCGTCAGGGGATCGTAACACCGGGGAGCTGTTTTTT. The encoded protein is CASAPSSGDRNTGELFF.

This clone showed up just a few times. V gene TRBV18 combines with J gene TRBJ2-5; 9 bases align to TRBD1. Germline loops: CDR1 KGHSH, CDR2 LQKENI. CDR3 length: 16 residues. V was pared by 1 base and J by 4 bases, with 7 bases of the junction left unmatched. The CDR3 loop reads CASSPLGQGLGETQYF. CDR3 in DNA: TGTGCCAGCTCACCACTGGGACAGGGTCTGGGAGAGACCCAGTACTTC. The variable domain in full, with the rest retrieved from reference TRBV18 and TRBJ2-5, is NAGVMQNPRHLVRRRGQEARLRCSPMKGHSHVYWYRQLPEEGLKFMVYLQKENIIDESGMPKERFSAEFPKEGPSILRIQQVVRGDSAAYFCASSPLGQGLGETQYFGPGTRLLVL.

The chain has TRBV9 and TRBJ2-1; tentatively, D is TRBD2 (5 bases). Germline V gene lookup returns CDR1 SGDLS and CDR2 YYNGEE. The CDR3 sequence is 13 residues long. V lost 2 bases, J lost 8 bases, and 11 bases lay in between. This chain's CDR3 is CASSVAGWDEQFF. The CDR3 DNA is TGTGCCAGCAGCGTTGCGGGTTGGGATGAGCAGTTCTTC.

V is TRBV10-1 and J is TRBJ1-3; D unclear. Germline V gene lookup returns CDR1 WNHNN and CDR2 SYGVQD (reference sequence). V was pared by 3 bases and J by 4 bases, with 7 bases between. The CDR3 is 13 amino acids. CDR3 coding DNA: TGCGCCAGCAGTGATGGGCTGGGAAACACCATATATTTT. Translation gives CASSDGLGNTIYF.

V gene TRBV27 combines with J gene TRBJ2-7; TRBD2 aligns across 10 bases. The V and J ends lost 6 bases and 0 bases, in that order; junction bases with no gene match: 14. The CDR3 consists of 18 residues. Germline V gives CDR1 MNHEY, CDR2 SMNVEV (reference sequence). CDR3 in amino acids: CASSLKGASGRPSYEQYF. The CDR3 nucleotides are TGTGCCAGCAGCCTTAAAGGTGCTAGCGGGAGACCCTCCTACGAGCAGTACTTC.

The chain recombines TRBV27 with TRBJ2-7; TRBD1 agrees at 9 bases. Germline-derived CDR1 and CDR2 are MNHEY and SMNVEV (reference sequence). The CDR3 is 16 residues long. The J segment lost 11 bases and the V segment lost 3 bases, leaving 17 bases of the junction unmatched. DNA for the CDR3: TGTGCCAGCAGTTTCACAGGGGGCGCCTCGGGTGGGTATGAGTACTTC. Translated, it gives CASSFTGGASGGYEYF.

This clone was observed once. The rearrangement joins TRBV14 to TRBJ1-2; 9 bases fit TRBD1. J was trimmed by 7 bases and V by 4 bases; bases with no gene match: 10. The CDR3 covers 15 residues. Germline V CDR1 and CDR2: SGHDN, FVKESK. In DNA form, the CDR3 reads TGTGCCAGCAGCCCCCCGGGACAGGGAATCTCTGGCTACACCTTC. It specifies CASSPPGQGISGYTF.

The gene calls are TRBV27 and TRBJ2-3, with D unclear. Germline lookup yields CDR1 MNHEY and CDR2 SMNVEV (reference sequence). The CDR3 has 16 amino acids. V was pared by 5 bases and J by 4 bases, with 19 bases between. The CDR3 protein is CASSPGGPMMADTQYF. The CDR3 region has the DNA TGTGCCAGCAGTCCGGGTGGCCCTATGATGGCAGATACGCAGTATTTT.

This clone was detected once. V usage is TRBV28 and J usage is TRBJ2-5; 12 bases fit TRBD2. The CDR3 contains 18 residues. Per germline, CDR1 MDHEN and CDR2 SYDVKM. J gave up 1 base and V 6 bases, and 12 bases lay outside the gene matches. Written as DNA, the CDR3 is TGTGCCAGCAGCCCGGCGGCTGGGACTAGCGGGTTCCAAGAGACCCAGTACTTC. It codes for CASSPAAGTSGFQETQYF. Full variable domain (missing parts from reference TRBV28 and TRBJ2-5): DVKVTQSSRYLVKRTGEKVFLECVQDMDHENMFWYRQDPGLGLRLIYFSYDVKMKEKGDIPEGYSVSREKKERFSLILESASTNQTSMYLCASSPAAGTSGFQETQYFGPGTRLLVL.

The chain links TRBV6-1 to TRBJ2-7, with D perhaps TRBD1 (6 bases). V was pared by 3 bases and J by 0 bases, with 12 bases between. The length of the CDR3 is 15 residues. Germline loops: CDR1 MNHNS, CDR2 SASEGT. CDR3 region: CASSDPRGSSYEQYF. Here the CDR3 DNA reads TGTGCCAGCAGTGATCCGAGGGGGAGCTCCTACGAGCAGTACTTC.